The 20 T cell receptor beta chains given below trace back to one sample, sequenced in a study of T cell responses to AZD1222 COVID-19 vaccine. The table came from immunoSEQ multiplex PCR; TCRdb's copy has only in-frame clones and leaves some out. Among approximately 160,000 clones listed, around nine tenths were seen once. Sequenced here: peripheral blood, sampled on day 0 of AZD1222 vaccination. These receptors were obtained from an adult in good health.

The J gene is TRBJ2-7, the V gene TRBV5-1; unclear D gene. V was cut by 1 base and J by 3 bases, with 5 bases left in between. Germline V CDR1 and CDR2: SGHRS, YFSETQ. This CDR3 has 12 amino acids. This CDR3 reads CASSLPGYEQYF. The CDR3 nucleotides read TGCGCCAGCAGCTTGCCGGGCTACGAGCAGTACTTC.

The chain employs TRBV21-1 and TRBJ2-7; no check of the table's D call, TRBD2, against the DNA was made. TRBV21-1 is given as a pseudogene. The CDR3 covers 15 residues. CDR3 sequence: CASSKGLAGDGEQYF. For the CDR3, the DNA is TGTGCCAGCAGCAAGGGTCTAGCGGGGGACGGCGAGCAGTACTTC.

The chain joins TRBV21-1 to TRBJ1-3; the table assigns TRBD1, which was not confirmed against the DNA. TRBV21-1 is labeled a pseudogene. The CDR3 is made up of 19 amino acids. This CDR3 reads CASSPRDRGHTISGNTIYF. The DNA for the CDR3 is TGTGCCAGCAGCCCTAGGGACAGGGGACACACCATCTCTGGAAACACCATATATTTT.

The rearrangement joins TRBV7-2 to TRBJ1-5; D uncertain. The CDR3 runs to 12 residues. Germline CDR1 SGHTA, CDR2 FQGNSA. V was pared by 1 base and J by 7 bases, with 5 bases between. The CDR3 nucleotides read TGTGCCAGCAGCTTAGGTTTCCAGCCCCAGCATTTT. It is translated as CASSLGFQPQHF.

This chain joins TRBV19 and TRBJ2-1; possibly TRBD1 for D (6 bases). The CDR3 covers 13 residues. The V and J ends lost 5 bases and 4 bases respectively, with 9 bases between them. The germline gives CDR1 LNHDA, CDR2 SQIVND (reference sequence). The CDR3 spells CASSADRYNEQFF. The CDR3 DNA is TGTGCCAGTAGTGCCGACAGGTACAATGAGCAGTTCTTC. The whole variable domain, remainder taken from reference TRBV19 and TRBJ2-1, is DGGITQSPKYLFRKEGQNVTLSCEQNLNHDAMYWYRQDPGQGLRLIYYSQIVNDFQKGDIAEGYSVSREKKESFPLTVTSAQKNPTAFYLCASSADRYNEQFFGPGTRLTVL.

The genes are TRBV28 and TRBJ2-7; D could derive from TRBD1 or TRBD2 (5 bases each). Germline V CDR1 and CDR2: MDHEN, SYDVKM. CDR3 length: 15 amino acids. The V end was cut by 2 bases, the J end by 0 bases, with 11 bases between. This CDR3 is CASSLGGKSSYEQYF. The CDR3 coding sequence is TGTGCCAGCAGTTTAGGGGGTAAGAGCTCCTACGAGCAGTACTTC.

The CDR3 nucleotides read TGCGCCAGCAGCCAAGCCCGGGGGGGCCAAGAGACCCAGTACTTC. Translated: CASSQARGGQETQYF. The chain carries TRBV4-3 and TRBJ2-5; 8 bases are shared with TRBD2. The CDR3 contains 15 residues. Trimming at V came to 1 base and at J to 1 base, leaving 2 bases not matched to a gene. The germline V gene has CDR1 LGHNA and CDR2 YSLEER.

This clone has only one observation. The J gene is TRBJ2-5, the V gene TRBV5-6; possibly TRBD1 or TRBD2 for D (6 bases each). This CDR3 is built from 14 residues. Trimming shortened V by 0 bases and J by 4 bases, and 10 bases separated the two germline ends. CDR1 is SGHDT and CDR2 is YYEEEE in the germline V gene. The CDR3 reads CASSLEGGLETQYF. The CDR3 DNA reads as TGTGCCAGCAGCTTGGAGGGGGGACTAGAGACCCAGTACTTC.

V usage is TRBV5-1 and J usage is TRBJ1-6; 10 bases are a match to TRBD1. J gave up 6 bases and V 5 bases, and 5 bases lay outside the gene matches. There are 15 residues in the CDR3. Looked up from germline, CDR1 is SGHRS and CDR2 is YFSETQ. CDR3 DNA: TGCGCCAGCAGTCTGACAGGGGGCGGTAATTCACCCCTCCACTTT. As protein: CASSLTGGGNSPLHF.

This clone showed up just once. This chain's CDR3 is CASSYSTGRRTGELFF. CDR3 bases: TGTGCCAGCAGTTACTCGACAGGGCGTCGCACCGGGGAGCTGTTTTTT. This rearrangement joins TRBV6-5 to TRBJ2-2; 7 positions match TRBD1. The germline V gene has CDR1 MNHEY and CDR2 SVGAGI. The CDR3 covers 16 residues. V shed 0 bases and J 4 bases; nucleotides not matched to a gene: 5.

The chain is built from TRBV2 and TRBJ1-6, with 7 bases aligning to TRBD1. CDR1 is SNHLY and CDR2 is FYNNEI in the germline V gene. The CDR3 consists of 13 residues. The trim removed 3 bases at V and 11 bases at J, leaving 4 bases unmatched. The CDR3 reads CASSDGRGPPLHF. The CDR3, as DNA: TGTGCCAGCAGTGACGGGAGGGGGCCACCCCTCCACTTT.

The rearrangement links TRBV11-3 to TRBJ2-7, with 7 bases matching TRBD1. The V gene end was trimmed by 0 bases and the J gene end by 2 bases; junction bases not matched to a gene: 13. This CDR3 has 18 amino acids. Germline CDR1 and CDR2: SGHNT and YENEEA. The CDR3 protein is CASSLDKAWDRRPYEQYF. The CDR3 DNA sequence: TGTGCCAGCAGCTTAGATAAGGCTTGGGACAGACGCCCCTACGAGCAGTACTTC.

The chain uses TRBV29-1 and TRBJ1-2; D might be TRBD1 (5 bases). The V end lost 7 bases, the J end lost 6 bases, and 9 bases lay between the germline ends. CDR1 and CDR2 (germline): SQVTM, ANQGSEA. The CDR3 is 10 amino acids. CDR3 amino acids: CSAGGNGYTF. CDR3 DNA: TGCAGCGCCGGGGGGAATGGCTACACCTTC.

The chain links TRBV4-2 to TRBJ1-5, with 11 bases identical to TRBD1. CDR1 is LGHNA and CDR2 is YNFKEQ in the germline V gene. CDR3 length equals 18 residues. The V segment lost 4 bases and the J segment 2 bases; nucleotides outside the gene matches: 10. The DNA of the CDR3 is TGTGCCAGCAGCCGAAGAGGGACAGGGGGTATGGGCAATCAGCCCCAGCATTTT. Protein product: CASSRRGTGGMGNQPQHF.

The chain recombines TRBV5-8 with TRBJ2-7, with D possibly being TRBD1 or TRBD2 (5 bases each). Germline V lookup: CDR1 SGHTS, CDR2 YDEGEE. This CDR3 region has 15 residues. Trimming stripped 4 bases from V and 2 bases from J, with 16 bases between. In DNA form, the CDR3 reads TGTGCCAGCAGCCGGGGCAGCGACGGTGCCTACGAGCAGTACTTC. Its protein is CASSRGSDGAYEQYF.

V gene TRBV4-3 combines with J gene TRBJ1-1; the D is unclear. The CDR3 has 14 residues. The germline V gene encodes CDR1 LGHNA and CDR2 YSLEER. V was shortened by 4 bases and J by 1 base, with 10 bases between the two germline ends. The CDR3 sequence: CASSPGRANTEAFF. In nucleotides, the CDR3 is TGCGCCAGCAGCCCGGGGAGAGCGAACACTGAAGCTTTCTTT.

This chain connects TRBV28 to TRBJ1-2; D gene unclear. The germline gives CDR1 MDHEN, CDR2 SYDVKM. The CDR3 covers 14 residues. V dropped 6 bases and J dropped 12 bases, with 23 bases sitting between them. The CDR3 nucleotides read TGTGCCAGCAGCCTGTCAGATTGGGCGTCCGCTCACACCTTC. Translation: CASSLSDWASAHTF.

CDR3 region: CASSDRSEQFF. CDR3 coding DNA: TGTGCCAGCAGTGACAGGTCTGAGCAGTTCTTC. This rearrangement joins TRBV6-1 to TRBJ2-1; D gene ambiguous. The V gene lost 3 bases and the J gene lost 9 bases, with 6 bases spanning the gap. This CDR3 is built from 11 residues. Germline CDR1 and CDR2: MNHNS and SASEGT.

The chain uses TRBV11-3 and TRBJ1-4; no clear D. Trimming took off 1 base at V and 5 bases at J, with 8 bases between the two ends. The CDR3 consists of 14 residues. Germline V CDR1 and CDR2: SGHNT, YENEEA. The CDR3 DNA reads as TGTGCCAGCAGCTTAGGGATCGGGAATGAAAAACTGTTTTTT. This translates into CASSLGIGNEKLFF.

V usage is TRBV9 and J usage is TRBJ1-3; 7 bases map to TRBD1. Germline values: CDR1 SGDLS, CDR2 YYNGEE. The junction had 7 bases not matched to a gene; V was cut back by 4 bases and J by 0 bases. The CDR3 totals 16 residues. CDR3 coding DNA: TGTGCCAGCAGCCCAAGCCCAGGGGGCTCTGGAAACACCATATATTTT. This translates into CASSPSPGGSGNTIYF.